These 23 T cell receptor beta chains came from one sample sequenced in a study of graft-versus-host responses after intestinal transplantation. Libraries were prepared by immunoSEQ multiplex PCR; TCRdb keeps only in-frame clonotypes and omits some of them. This table holds about 100,000 clones, 75% to 95% found once. Here the sequenced sample was PBMCs, taken around 450 days after intestinal transplant. All receptors come from a human patient who received an intestinal transplant, so some T cells may come from the graft donor.

The chain couples TRBV21-1 to TRBJ1-6; TRBD1, the table's D call, lacks a check against the DNA. TRBV21-1 is a pseudogene. This CDR3 is built from 15 residues. The CDR3 nucleotides read TGTGCCAGCCGTCGTTCGGTGGGCCTAAATTCACCCCTCCACTTT. Translation: CASRRSVGLNSPLHF.

The CDR3 loop reads CASSLAGDSSYEQYF. The CDR3 DNA follows: TGCGCCAGCAGCTTGGCCGGGGACAGCTCCTACGAGCAGTACTTC. The V and J genes are TRBV5-1 and TRBJ2-7; 7 bases match TRBD1. The V gene end was trimmed by 0 bases and the J gene end by 0 bases; junction bases not matched to a gene: 3. This CDR3 region has 15 residues. The germline V gene encodes CDR1 SGHRS and CDR2 YFSETQ.

This clone appeared a single time. The chain uses TRBV15 and TRBJ2-3, with D perhaps matching TRBD1 (5 bases). V was trimmed by 5 bases and J by 2 bases, leaving 14 bases between them. This CDR3 region has 15 residues. Germline loops: CDR1 LNHNV, CDR2 YYDKDF (reference sequence). The CDR3 DNA sequence: TGTGCCACCAGCGGGGCGTCCGGCATCACAGATACGCAGTATTTT. Protein: CATSGASGITDTQYF.

V is TRBV27 and J is TRBJ1-1; D possibly corresponds to TRBD1 (6 bases). V was shortened by 3 bases and J by 8 bases, with 13 bases between the two germline ends. This CDR3 is built from 13 residues. CDR1 and CDR2 from the germline V gene are MNHEY and SMNVEV (reference sequence). Written as DNA, the CDR3 is TGTGCCAGCAGTTTTGGGGGAACAGGGGAAGCTTTCTTT. Translating it yields CASSFGGTGEAFF.

The chain couples TRBV5-5 to TRBJ1-1; D not certain. This CDR3 spans 12 amino acids. Germline CDR1 is SGHKS and CDR2 is YYEKEE (reference sequence). Trimming shortened V by 4 bases and J by 8 bases, and 12 bases separated the two germline ends. CDR3 sequence reads: CASSPPLGEAFF. The CDR3 region has the DNA TGTGCCAGCAGCCCCCCCCTGGGAGAAGCTTTCTTT.

The sample holds a few counts of this clone. This chain links TRBV6-4 with TRBJ2-3; 9 bases are a match to TRBD1. J lost 6 bases, V lost 3 bases, and 7 bases had no gene match. Per the germline V gene, CDR1 is MRHNA and CDR2 is SNTAGT. This CDR3 is 15 amino acids long. CDR3 sequence: CASSDTGGEGDTQYF. As DNA, the CDR3 is TGTGCCAGCAGTGATACAGGGGGCGAGGGGGATACGCAGTATTTT.

This chain connects TRBV21-1 to TRBJ2-7; whether TRBD1, the table's D call, matches the DNA was not checked. TRBV21-1 is a recognized pseudogene. The CDR3 extends over 16 amino acids. The DNA of the CDR3 is TGTGCCAGCAGCACTCCCAGGGGAGTCAGGAGTGACGAGCAGTACTTC. Amino acids: CASSTPRGVRSDEQYF.

This chain uses TRBV13 with TRBJ2-1; maybe TRBD2 (5 bases). The germline CDR1 and CDR2 sequences are PRHDT and FYEKMQ (reference sequence). Trimming removed 0 bases at V and 5 bases at J, with 20 bases between. This CDR3 has 18 amino acids. CDR3 sequence: CASSLGSLDYLLDNEQFF. CDR3 coding DNA: TGTGCCAGCAGCTTAGGATCCCTAGACTACCTCCTAGACAATGAGCAGTTCTTC.

The rearrangement joins TRBV25-1 to TRBJ1-1; D is undetermined. This CDR3 region has 13 residues. Trimming removed 4 bases at V and 0 bases at J, with 6 bases between. CDR1 and CDR2 from the germline V gene are MGHDK and SYGVNS. The CDR3 protein is CASSGVVNTEAFF. For the CDR3, the DNA is TGTGCCAGCAGTGGGGTCGTGAACACTGAAGCTTTCTTT.

This clone is a singleton in its sample. The CDR3 DNA reads TGTGCCAGCAGCCACCAGGGGTTCTACGAGCAGTACTTC. This codes for CASSHQGFYEQYF. This rearrangement joins TRBV6-5 to TRBJ2-7, with a weak D call TRBD1 (6 bases). The CDR3 has 13 amino acids. V dropped 6 bases and J dropped 3 bases, with 12 bases sitting between them. CDR1 and CDR2 (germline): MNHEY, SVGAGI.

This clone showed up just once. This chain connects TRBV14 to TRBJ1-2; possible D gene TRBD1, 6 bases. The CDR3 consists of 14 residues. The ends were cut back, 1 base at V and 4 bases at J, with 10 bases in the middle. Germline V gene lookup returns CDR1 SGHDN and CDR2 FVKESK. The CDR3 DNA reads TGTGCCAGCAGCCAAGCCTACAGGGCCTATGGCTACACCTTC. Amino acid sequence: CASSQAYRAYGYTF.

The chain carries TRBV19 and TRBJ1-5; TRBD1 matches 10 bases. From germline, CDR1 is LNHDA and CDR2 SQIVND (reference sequence). CDR3 length: 15 amino acids. Losses at the gene ends were 5 bases for V and 7 bases for J; bases not matched to a gene: 8. CDR3 sequence reads: CASSPKTGGRQPQHF. In nucleotides, the CDR3 is TGTGCCAGTAGTCCCAAGACAGGGGGCAGGCAGCCCCAGCATTTT.

The chain links TRBV4-1 to TRBJ1-1; 7 bases align to TRBD1. The CDR3 consists of 14 residues. Germline V gives CDR1 MGHRA, CDR2 YSYEKL. Trimming cost V 2 bases and J 7 bases; bases outside gene matches: 7. The CDR3 coding sequence is TGCGCCAGCAGCCAACAGGGGGGGGGCCGTGAAGCTTTCTTT. Amino acids: CASSQQGGGREAFF.

The chain carries TRBV5-1 and TRBJ2-7; D may be TRBD1 or TRBD2 (5 bases each). The CDR3 runs to 15 residues. Germline V gene data show CDR1 as SGHRS and CDR2 as YFSETQ. V dropped 3 bases and J dropped 2 bases, with 15 bases sitting between them. Written as DNA, the CDR3 is TGCGCCAGCAGCTCAACCGGGACCCCGACCTACGAGCAGTACTTC. The encoded protein is CASSSTGTPTYEQYF.

This clone showed up just once. The gene calls are TRBV6-4 and TRBJ2-5; D perhaps matches TRBD1 (5 bases). The ends were cut back, 6 bases at V and 0 bases at J, with 8 bases in the middle. The CDR3 covers 13 residues. The germline CDR1 and CDR2 sequences are MRHNA and SNTAGT. CDR3 sequence reads: CASRRTHQETQYF. The CDR3, as DNA: TGTGCCAGCAGGCGGACACACCAAGAGACCCAGTACTTC.

V and J are TRBV29-1 and TRBJ1-1; D gene unclear. The CDR3 spans 13 residues. From germline, CDR1 is SQVTM and CDR2 ANQGSEA. Trimming removed 6 bases at V and 0 bases at J, with 11 bases between. The CDR3 DNA sequence: TGCAGCGTCGCCGGACTGATGAACACTGAAGCTTTCTTT. This codes for CSVAGLMNTEAFF.

This clone was detected a few times. The V gene is TRBV7-2, the J gene TRBJ1-1; no clear D. Trimming stripped 5 bases from V and 5 bases from J, with 18 bases between. Germline CDR1 is SGHTA and CDR2 is FQGNSA. The CDR3 runs 15 residues. CDR3 sequence (DNA): TGTGCCAGCAGCCCAATGCGGGGTAAAGTTACTGAAGCTTTCTTT. Protein sequence: CASSPMRGKVTEAFF.

The V call is TRBV6-5, the J call TRBJ1-2; TRBD1 might be the D (5 bases). Germline-derived CDR1 and CDR2 are MNHEY and SVGAGI. V was clipped by 8 bases and J by 7 bases, with 14 bases between them. The CDR3 contains 12 residues. CDR3 bases: TGTGCCAGCCAAGACAGTGTCGGTGGCTACACCTTC. The encoded protein is CASQDSVGGYTF.

The chain is built from TRBV5-4 and TRBJ1-1; D is uncertain. The CDR3 length is 14 residues. The V gene lost 0 bases and the J gene lost 1 base, with 7 bases spanning the gap. Germline CDR1 is SGHNT and CDR2 is YYREEE (reference sequence). CDR3 in amino acids: CASSLDAGNTEAFF. CDR3 DNA: TGTGCCAGCAGCTTGGACGCGGGGAACACTGAAGCTTTCTTT.

This chain uses TRBV7-8 with TRBJ1-5, with 9 bases lining up with TRBD1. The CDR3 length is 14 residues. Germline V gene sequence: CDR1 SGHVS, CDR2 FQNEAQ. J was trimmed by 5 bases and V by 1 base; bases with no gene match: 0. This CDR3 is CASSLGQGDQPQHF. The CDR3, as DNA: TGTGCCAGCAGCTTAGGACAGGGGGATCAGCCCCAGCATTTT.

The chain is built from TRBV9 and TRBJ1-2; perhaps TRBD1 as D (5 bases). V was shortened by 0 bases and J by 8 bases, with 14 bases between the two germline ends. CDR3 length equals 14 residues. The germline V gene has CDR1 SGDLS and CDR2 YYNGEE. The chain's CDR3 is CASSVALGAGGYTF. Written as DNA, the CDR3 is TGTGCCAGCAGCGTAGCCCTCGGGGCTGGGGGCTACACCTTC.

This clone has just one count. The chain uses TRBV5-1 and TRBJ2-4, with D possibly being TRBD1 or TRBD2 (5 bases each). V was trimmed by 0 bases and J by 0 bases, leaving 10 bases between them. The CDR3 is 16 amino acids. The germline V gene has CDR1 SGHRS and CDR2 YFSETQ. CDR3 bases: TGCGCCAGCAGCTTGGGGGACGGAAAAGCCAAAAACATTCAGTACTTC. Translated, it gives CASSLGDGKAKNIQYF.

J is TRBJ1-4 and V is TRBV27, with 8 bases fitting TRBD1. The CDR3 runs to 15 residues. V lost 6 bases, J lost 7 bases, and 10 bases stayed unmatched. Germline lookup yields CDR1 MNHEY and CDR2 SMNVEV (reference sequence). The CDR3 DNA sequence: TGTGCCAGCAGGACAGGGGAAAGGGTCTCTGAAAAACTGTTTTTT. Amino acid sequence: CASRTGERVSEKLFF.